This T cell receptor (beta chain) is drawn from a study of PD-1 blockade in mismatch repair-deficient tumors. Study summary: All were previously treated, progressing patients with eleven to twelve mismatch repair-deficient cancer types.

The germline V gene encodes CDR1 SGHNT and CDR2 YYREEE (reference sequence). After removal of 0 bases from V and 2 bases from J, the junction contained 6 bases not matched to a gene. The CDR3 runs 16 residues. Method: immunoSEQ multiplex PCR; TCRdb's copy keeps in-frame clones and lacks some. This sample yields under 95,000 clones, of which approximately 80% are seen a single time; 5% to 6.5% belongs to the top ten. Sequenced material: peripheral blood, taken 44 weeks after starting pembrolizumab. This TCR was sampled from an adult with mismatch repair-deficient cancer. This sequence joins TRBV5-4 and TRBJ2-3; 7 bases agree with TRBD2. CDR3 protein: CASSLGGRGLTDTQYF. CDR3 bases: TGTGCCAGCAGCTTGGGGGGGAGGGGTCTCACAGATACGCAGTATTTT.